This TCR beta chain was recorded in a study of blood T cell repertoires in COVID-19. Study-wide context: Specimens from acute and convalescent COVID-19 originated in the United States, Italy and Spain.

This clone showed up just a few times. Under the authors' procedure: Reference gene primer amplification gave nucleated cell count estimates. Only in-frame clones appear in the TCRdb table, and some are missing; sequencing was by immunoSEQ multiplex PCR. V and J calls and clone size follow that table, whereas D and trimming were derived from the DNA. This table has about 97,000 clones, 87% appearing once. Material for sequencing was peripheral blood. This TCR derives from a human donor in a cohort sampled during active COVID-19.

The CDR3 region is CASSVGAGLGANVLTF. The DNA of the CDR3 is TGTGCCAGCAGCGTAGGTGCAGGGCTTGGGGCCAACGTCCTGACTTTC. This rearrangement joins TRBV9 to TRBJ2-6, with D perhaps matching TRBD1 (5 bases). The germline V gene encodes CDR1 SGDLS and CDR2 YYNGEE. Trimming removed 0 bases at V and 3 bases at J, with 10 bases between. The CDR3 is 16 amino acids.